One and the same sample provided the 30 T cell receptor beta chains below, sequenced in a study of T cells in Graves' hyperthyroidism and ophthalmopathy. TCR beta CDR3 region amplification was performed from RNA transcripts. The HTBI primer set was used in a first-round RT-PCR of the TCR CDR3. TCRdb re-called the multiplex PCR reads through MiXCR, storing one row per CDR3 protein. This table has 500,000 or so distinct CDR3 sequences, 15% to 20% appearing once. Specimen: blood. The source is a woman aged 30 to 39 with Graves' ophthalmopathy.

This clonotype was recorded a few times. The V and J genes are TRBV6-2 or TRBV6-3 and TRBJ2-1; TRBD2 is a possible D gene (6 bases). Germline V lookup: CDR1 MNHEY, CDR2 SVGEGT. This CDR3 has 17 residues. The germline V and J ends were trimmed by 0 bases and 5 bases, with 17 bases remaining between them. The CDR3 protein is CASSYSYGGEKNNEQFF. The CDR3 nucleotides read TGTGCCAGCAGTTACTCATACGGGGGAGAGAAAAACAATGAGCAGTTCTTC.

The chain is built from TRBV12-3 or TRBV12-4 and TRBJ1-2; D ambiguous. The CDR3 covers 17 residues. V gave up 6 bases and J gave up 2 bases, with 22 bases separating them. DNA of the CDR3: TGTGCCAGCAGCAAGTTCATGTCAACCCCTTCCAACTATGGCTACACCTTC. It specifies CASSKFMSTPSNYGYTF.

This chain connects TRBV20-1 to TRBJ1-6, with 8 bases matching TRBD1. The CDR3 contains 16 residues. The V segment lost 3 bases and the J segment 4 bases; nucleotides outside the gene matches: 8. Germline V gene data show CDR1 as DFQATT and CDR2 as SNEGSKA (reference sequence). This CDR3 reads CSARGLGQGYNSPLHF. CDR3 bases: TGCAGTGCTAGGGGGCTCGGACAGGGTTATAATTCACCCCTCCACTTT.

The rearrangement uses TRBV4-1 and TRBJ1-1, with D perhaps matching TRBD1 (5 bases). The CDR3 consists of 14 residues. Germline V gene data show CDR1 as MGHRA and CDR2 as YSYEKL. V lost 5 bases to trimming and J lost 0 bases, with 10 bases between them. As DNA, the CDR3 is TGCGCCAGCAGCGCCCGACAGATGAACACTGAAGCTTTCTTT. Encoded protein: CASSARQMNTEAFF.

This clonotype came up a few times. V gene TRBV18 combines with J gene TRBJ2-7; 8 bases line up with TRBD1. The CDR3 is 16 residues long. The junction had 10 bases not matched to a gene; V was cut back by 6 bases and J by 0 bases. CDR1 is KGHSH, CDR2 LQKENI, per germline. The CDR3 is CASSGGQGADSYEQYF. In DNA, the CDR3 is TGTGCCAGCTCGGGTGGACAGGGAGCAGACTCCTACGAGCAGTACTTC.

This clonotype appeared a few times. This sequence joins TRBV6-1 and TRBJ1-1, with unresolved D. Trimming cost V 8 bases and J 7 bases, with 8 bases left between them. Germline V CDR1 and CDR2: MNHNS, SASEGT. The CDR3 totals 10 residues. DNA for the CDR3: TGTGCCAGCGGGTATCATGAAGCTTTCTTT. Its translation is CASGYHEAFF.

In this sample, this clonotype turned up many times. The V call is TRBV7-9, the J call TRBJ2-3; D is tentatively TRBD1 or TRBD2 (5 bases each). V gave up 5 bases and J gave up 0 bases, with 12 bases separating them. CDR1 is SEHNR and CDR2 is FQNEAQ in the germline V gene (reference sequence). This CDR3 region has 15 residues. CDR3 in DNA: TGTGCCAGCAGCCGAAGAGGGGATAGCACAGATACGCAGTATTTT. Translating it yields CASSRRGDSTDTQYF.

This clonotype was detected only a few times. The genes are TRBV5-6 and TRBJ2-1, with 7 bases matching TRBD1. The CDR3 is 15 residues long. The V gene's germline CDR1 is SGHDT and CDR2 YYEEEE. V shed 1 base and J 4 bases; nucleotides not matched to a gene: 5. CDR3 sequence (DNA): TGTGCCAGCAGCTTGACAGGGGTCCAATACAATGAGCAGTTCTTC. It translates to CASSLTGVQYNEQFF.

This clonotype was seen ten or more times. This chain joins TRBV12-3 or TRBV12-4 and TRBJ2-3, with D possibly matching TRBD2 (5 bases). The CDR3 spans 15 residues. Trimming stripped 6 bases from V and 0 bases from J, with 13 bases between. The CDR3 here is CASRKSGTSTDTQYF. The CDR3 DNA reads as TGTGCCAGCAGGAAGAGCGGAACTAGCACAGATACGCAGTATTTT.

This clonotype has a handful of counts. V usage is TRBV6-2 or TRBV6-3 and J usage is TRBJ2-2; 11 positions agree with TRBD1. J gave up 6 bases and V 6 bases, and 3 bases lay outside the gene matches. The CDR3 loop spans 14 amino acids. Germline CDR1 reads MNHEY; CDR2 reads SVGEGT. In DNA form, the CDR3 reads TGTGCCAGCAGAGAGGACAGGGGGCCCGGGGAGCTGTTTTTT. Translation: CASREDRGPGELFF.

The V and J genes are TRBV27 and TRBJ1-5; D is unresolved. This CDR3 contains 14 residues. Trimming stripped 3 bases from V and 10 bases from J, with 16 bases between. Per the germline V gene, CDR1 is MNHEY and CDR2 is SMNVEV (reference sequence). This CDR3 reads CASSLLGGEGPQHF. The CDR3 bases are TGTGCCAGCAGTTTGCTCGGTGGGGAGGGACCCCAGCATTTT.

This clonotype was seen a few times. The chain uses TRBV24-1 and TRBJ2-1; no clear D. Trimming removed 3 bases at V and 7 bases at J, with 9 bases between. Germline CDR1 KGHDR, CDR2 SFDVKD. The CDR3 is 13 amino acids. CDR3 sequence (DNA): TGTGCCACCAGTGATGCGACTGGGAATGAGCAGTTCTTC. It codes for CATSDATGNEQFF.

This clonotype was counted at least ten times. CDR3 residues: CSARPSGITYEQYF. The CDR3 bases are TGCAGTGCTAGACCAAGCGGGATCACCTACGAGCAGTACTTC. This chain connects TRBV20-1 to TRBJ2-7; 7 bases match TRBD2. V gave up 2 bases and J gave up 2 bases; unmatched junction bases: 6. Germline CDR1 and CDR2: DFQATT and SNEGSKA (reference sequence). The CDR3 runs 14 residues.

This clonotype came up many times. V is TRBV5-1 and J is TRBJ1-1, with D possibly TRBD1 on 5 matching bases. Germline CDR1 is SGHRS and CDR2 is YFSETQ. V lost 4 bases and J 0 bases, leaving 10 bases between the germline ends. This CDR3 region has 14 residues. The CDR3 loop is CASSASGLNTEAFF. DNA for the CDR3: TGCGCCAGCAGCGCATCAGGGTTGAACACTGAAGCTTTCTTT.

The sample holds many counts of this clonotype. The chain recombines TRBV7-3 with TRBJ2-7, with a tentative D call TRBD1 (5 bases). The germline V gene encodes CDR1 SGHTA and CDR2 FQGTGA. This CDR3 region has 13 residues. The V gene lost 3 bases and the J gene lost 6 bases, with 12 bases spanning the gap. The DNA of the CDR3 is TGTGCCAGCAGCTTTCTAGGGGCGAGCGAGCAGTACTTC. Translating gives CASSFLGASEQYF.

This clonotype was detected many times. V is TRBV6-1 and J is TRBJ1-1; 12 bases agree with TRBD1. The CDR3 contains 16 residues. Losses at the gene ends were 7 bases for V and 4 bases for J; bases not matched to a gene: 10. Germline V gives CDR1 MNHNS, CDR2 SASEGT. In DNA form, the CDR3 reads TGTGCCAGCAACGGGGACAGGGGGCGCTTGAGCACTGAAGCTTTCTTT. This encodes CASNGDRGRLSTEAFF.

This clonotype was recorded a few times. In DNA form, the CDR3 reads TGTGCCAGCAGCTCTTATGGAGCTGGGCTTATAGGGGCTGGTAGCACAGATACGCAGTATTTT. Protein product: CASSSYGAGLIGAGSTDTQYF. V gene TRBV7-3 combines with J gene TRBJ2-3, with D tentatively TRBD1 (5 bases). CDR1 and CDR2 (germline): SGHTA, FQGTGA. This CDR3 is 21 amino acids long. V gave up 4 bases and J gave up 0 bases, with 29 bases separating them.

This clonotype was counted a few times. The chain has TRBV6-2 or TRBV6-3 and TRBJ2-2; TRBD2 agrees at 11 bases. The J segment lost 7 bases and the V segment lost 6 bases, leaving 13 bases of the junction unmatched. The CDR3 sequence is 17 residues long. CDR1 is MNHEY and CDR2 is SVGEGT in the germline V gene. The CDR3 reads CASRMTSGISFFGELFF. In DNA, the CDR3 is TGTGCCAGCAGGATGACTAGCGGGATAAGTTTTTTCGGGGAGCTGTTTTTT.

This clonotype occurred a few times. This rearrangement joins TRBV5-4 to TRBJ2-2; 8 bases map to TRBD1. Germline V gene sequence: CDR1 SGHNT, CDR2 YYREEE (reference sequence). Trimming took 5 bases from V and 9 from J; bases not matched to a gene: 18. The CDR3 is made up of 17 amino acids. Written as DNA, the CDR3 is TGTGCCAGCAGTCGTTGGAGCCAGACAGGGGCGGTCCGGGAGCTGTTTTTT. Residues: CASSRWSQTGAVRELFF. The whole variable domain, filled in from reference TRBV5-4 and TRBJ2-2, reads ETGVTQSPTHLIKTRGQQVTLRCSSQSGHNTVSWYQQALGQGPQFIFQYYREEENGRGNFPPRFSGLQFPNYSSELNVNALELDDSALYLCASSRWSQTGAVRELFFGEGSRLTVL.

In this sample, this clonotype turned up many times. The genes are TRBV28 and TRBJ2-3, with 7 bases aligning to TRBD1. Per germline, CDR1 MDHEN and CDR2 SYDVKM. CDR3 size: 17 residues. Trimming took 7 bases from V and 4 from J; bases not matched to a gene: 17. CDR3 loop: CASTPSGQPKLSDTQYF. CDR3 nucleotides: TGTGCCAGCACACCCTCGGGACAGCCAAAACTTTCAGATACGCAGTATTTT.

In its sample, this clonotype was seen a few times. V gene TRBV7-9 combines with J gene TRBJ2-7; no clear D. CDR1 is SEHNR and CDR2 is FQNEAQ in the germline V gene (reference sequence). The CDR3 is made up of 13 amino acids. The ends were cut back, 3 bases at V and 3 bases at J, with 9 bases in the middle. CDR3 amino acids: CASSLEAFYEQYF. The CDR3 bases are TGTGCCAGCAGCTTGGAAGCGTTCTACGAGCAGTACTTC. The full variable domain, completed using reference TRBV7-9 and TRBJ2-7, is DTGVSQNPRHKITKRGQNVTFRCDPISEHNRLYWYRQTLGQGPEFLTYFQNEAQLEKSRLLSDRFSAERPKGSFSTLEIQRTEQGDSAMYLCASSLEAFYEQYFGPGTRLTVT.

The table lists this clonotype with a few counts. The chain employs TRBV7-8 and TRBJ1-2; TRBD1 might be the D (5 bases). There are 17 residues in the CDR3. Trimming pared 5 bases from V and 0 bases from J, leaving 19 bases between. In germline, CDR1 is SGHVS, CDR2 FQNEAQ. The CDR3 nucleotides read TGTGCCAGCAGCCGAGCGGGACCCTTGGGATCTAACTATGGCTACACCTTC. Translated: CASSRAGPLGSNYGYTF.

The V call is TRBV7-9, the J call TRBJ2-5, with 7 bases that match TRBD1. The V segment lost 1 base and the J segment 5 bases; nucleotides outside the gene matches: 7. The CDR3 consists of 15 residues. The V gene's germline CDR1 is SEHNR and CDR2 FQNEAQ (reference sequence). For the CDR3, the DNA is TGTGCCAGCAGCTTAGTAGGGGGCTCAACTGAGACCCAGTACTTC. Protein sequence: CASSLVGGSTETQYF.

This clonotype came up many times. This CDR3 reads CASSIGLAGFPHNEQFF. The CDR3 nucleotides read TGTGCCAGCAGCATCGGACTAGCGGGATTCCCCCACAATGAGCAGTTCTTC. The chain is built from TRBV6-2 or TRBV6-3 and TRBJ2-1; 12 nucleotides match TRBD2. This CDR3 region has 17 residues. In germline, CDR1 is MNHEY, CDR2 SVGEGT. The J segment lost 5 bases and the V segment lost 6 bases, leaving 11 bases of the junction unmatched.

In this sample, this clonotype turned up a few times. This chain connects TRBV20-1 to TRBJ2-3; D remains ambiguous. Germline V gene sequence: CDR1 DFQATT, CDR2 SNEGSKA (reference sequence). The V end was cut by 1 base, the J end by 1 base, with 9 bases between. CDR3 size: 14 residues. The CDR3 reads CSARAGAGTDTQYF. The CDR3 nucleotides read TGCAGTGCTAGAGCGGGCGCGGGCACAGATACGCAGTATTTT.

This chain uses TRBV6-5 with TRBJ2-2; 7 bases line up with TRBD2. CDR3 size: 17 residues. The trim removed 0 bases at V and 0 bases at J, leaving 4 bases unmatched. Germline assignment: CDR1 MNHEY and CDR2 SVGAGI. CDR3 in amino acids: CASSYSASGANTGELFF. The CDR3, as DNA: TGTGCCAGCAGTTACTCGGCTAGCGGCGCGAACACCGGGGAGCTGTTTTTT.

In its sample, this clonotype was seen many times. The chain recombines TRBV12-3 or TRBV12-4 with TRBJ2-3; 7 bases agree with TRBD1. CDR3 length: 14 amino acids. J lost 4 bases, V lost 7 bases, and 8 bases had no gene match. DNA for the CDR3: TGTGCCAGCATGGTAGGGGGCTATTCAGATACGCAGTATTTT. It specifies CASMVGGYSDTQYF.

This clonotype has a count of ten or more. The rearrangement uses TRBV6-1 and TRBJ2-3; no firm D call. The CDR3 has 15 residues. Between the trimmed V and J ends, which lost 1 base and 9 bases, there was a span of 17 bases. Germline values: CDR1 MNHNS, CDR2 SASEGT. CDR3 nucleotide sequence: TGTGCCAGCAGTGAAGAGGTCACCGGCCGGGCGACGCAGTATTTT. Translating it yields CASSEEVTGRATQYF.

CDR3 loop: CATSQRVGTEAFF. For the CDR3, the DNA is TGTGCCACCAGTCAAAGGGTGGGCACTGAAGCTTTCTTT. The chain is built from TRBV24-1 and TRBJ1-1; no reliable D call. V gave up 6 bases and J gave up 4 bases, with 11 bases separating them. Germline assignment: CDR1 KGHDR and CDR2 SFDVKD. The CDR3 has 13 residues.

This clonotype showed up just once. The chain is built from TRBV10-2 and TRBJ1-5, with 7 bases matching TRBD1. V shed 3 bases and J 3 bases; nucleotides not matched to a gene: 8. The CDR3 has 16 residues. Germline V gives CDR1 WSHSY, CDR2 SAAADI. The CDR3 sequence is CASSERQGVPNQPQHF. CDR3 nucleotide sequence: TGCGCCAGCAGTGAACGGCAGGGGGTTCCCAATCAGCCCCAGCATTTT.